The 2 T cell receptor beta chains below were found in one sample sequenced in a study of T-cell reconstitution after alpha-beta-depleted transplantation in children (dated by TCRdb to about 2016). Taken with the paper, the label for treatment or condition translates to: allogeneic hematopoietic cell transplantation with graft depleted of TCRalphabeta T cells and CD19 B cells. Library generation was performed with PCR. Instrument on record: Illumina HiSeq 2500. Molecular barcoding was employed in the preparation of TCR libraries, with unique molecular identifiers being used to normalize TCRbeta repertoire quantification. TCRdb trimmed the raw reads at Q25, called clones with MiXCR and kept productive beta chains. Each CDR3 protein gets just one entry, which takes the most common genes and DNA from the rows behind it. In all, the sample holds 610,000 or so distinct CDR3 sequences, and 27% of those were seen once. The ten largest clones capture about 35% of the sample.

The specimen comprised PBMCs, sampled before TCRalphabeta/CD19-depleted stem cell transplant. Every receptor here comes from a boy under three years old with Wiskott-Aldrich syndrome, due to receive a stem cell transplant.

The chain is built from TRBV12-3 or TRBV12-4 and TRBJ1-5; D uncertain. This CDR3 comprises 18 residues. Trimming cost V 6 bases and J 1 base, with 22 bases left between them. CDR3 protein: CASSQTPKDYSSNQPQHF. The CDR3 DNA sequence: TGTGCCAGCAGCCAAACACCTAAAGATTACTCAAGCAATCAGCCCCAGCATTTT.

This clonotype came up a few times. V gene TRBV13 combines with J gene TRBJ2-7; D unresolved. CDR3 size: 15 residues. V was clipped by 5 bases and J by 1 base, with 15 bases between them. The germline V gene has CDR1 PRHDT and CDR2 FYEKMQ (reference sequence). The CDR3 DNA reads TGTGCCAGCAGCGTCCGAGGAAGTTTATCCTACGAGCAGTACTTC. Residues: CASSVRGSLSYEQYF.